The rows below give T cell receptor beta chains drawn from one sample of a study of cytomegalovirus exposure and HLA in healthy donors. Produced via immunoSEQ multiplex PCR; TCRdb's table is partial and in-frame only. In the table there are under 150,000 clones, roughly four fifths of which are singletons. The sample taken for sequencing was PBMCs. These receptor sequences come from a male donor in good health and CMV-seronegative. The CDR3 runs from the conserved cysteine through the conserved F or W. Each record gives: clone size, D gene, V gene, J gene, CDR3 DNA, CDR3 protein. A D gene is named only where the DNA matches it firmly. Where a row states a size, it is once, few, many or the class of an expanded clone; other rows omit it.

once	.	TRBV28	TRBJ2-7	TGTGCCAGCAGTTTTGCAGGTTCTTACGAGCAGTACTTC	CASSFAGSYEQYF
.	TRBD2	TRBV10-2	TRBJ2-1	TGCGCCAGCAACACGTTCAGGGCGGGAGTTTCCTACAATGAGCAGTTCTTC	CASNTFRAGVSYNEQFF
.	.	TRBV30	TRBJ2-6	TGTGCCTGGACCTTAGGGGTTTTATCCCTCTCTGGGGCCAACGTCCTGACTTTC	CAWTLGVLSLSGANVLTF
.	.	TRBV11-3	TRBJ2-7	TGTGCCAGCAGCTCGGGACTCTCTATGTCCGAGCAGTACTTC	CASSSGLSMSEQYF
once	.	TRBV10-3	TRBJ2-1	TGTGCCATCAGTGAGTCGTACGGAGGATATGACAATGAGCAGTTCTTC	CAISESYGGYDNEQFF
.	.	TRBV5-4	TRBJ1-1	TGTGCCAGCAGCCCCGGGGGGAACACTGAAGCTTTCTTT	CASSPGGNTEAFF
.	TRBD2	TRBV28	TRBJ2-5	TGTGCCACTAGTAGCGGGGGGGAAGAGACCCAGTACTTC	CATSSGGEETQYF
.	.	TRBV19	TRBJ2-1	TGTGCCAGTAGTATAAGCGGGCAGGTAGTCTCCTACAATGAGCAGTTCTTC	CASSISGQVVSYNEQFF
.	.	TRBV10-2	TRBJ2-7	TGCGCCAGCAGTGAGTCAGATTTTCTGGCGGGTTACGAGCAGTACTTC	CASSESDFLAGYEQYF
few	.	TRBV28	TRBJ1-1	TGTGCCAGCAGTTTATGGGGGACATCTAACACTGAAGCTTTCTTT	CASSLWGTSNTEAFF
.	TRBD2	TRBV7-2	TRBJ2-5	TGTGCCAGCAGCTGGGAGGCTAGCGGGCGAGAGACCCAGTACTTC	CASSWEASGRETQYF
.	.	TRBV4-1	TRBJ2-6	TGCGCCAGCAGCCAAGTTGGGGGGTCTAGCTCTGGGGCCAACGTCCTGACTTTC	CASSQVGGSSSGANVLTF
.	.	TRBV7-8	TRBJ2-2	TGTGCCAGCAGCTTTGCGCTCGGGGAGCTGTTTTTT	CASSFALGELFF
.	.	TRBV7-9	TRBJ2-7	TGTGCCAGCAGCCTCACATACGGGAGCCTTGCCTACGAGCAGTACTTC	CASSLTYGSLAYEQYF
.	TRBD1	TRBV7-9	TRBJ1-5	TGTGCCAGCAGCTCCACCGGGACAGCGGGGGTTTACCAGCCCCAGCATTTT	CASSSTGTAGVYQPQHF
.	.	TRBV5-1	TRBJ1-1	TGCGCCAGCAGCTTCCAGGGGCAAGGGAACACTGAAGCTTTCTTT	CASSFQGQGNTEAFF
.	.	TRBV28	TRBJ2-1	TGTGCCAGCAGTTTATCCCGGGACAATTACAATGAGCAGTTCTTC	CASSLSRDNYNEQFF
.	TRBD2	TRBV19	TRBJ2-5	TGTGCCAGTAGTATAGACCCTCTCGGACTAGCGGGAAGGGAGACCCAGTACTTC	CASSIDPLGLAGRETQYF
.	TRBD2	TRBV5-4	TRBJ2-3	TGTGCCAGCAGCTTGGGCCTAGCGGGATCCACAGATACGCAGTATTTT	CASSLGLAGSTDTQYF
.	.	TRBV27	TRBJ2-7	TGTGCCAGCAGCCCTTCTAGGTCTCACGAGCAGTACTTC	CASSPSRSHEQYF
.	.	TRBV14	TRBJ1-2	TGTGCCAGCAGCCCACTATTGGCCGCTAACTATGGCTACACCTTC	CASSPLLAANYGYTF
.	.	TRBV6-6	TRBJ1-1	TGTGCCAGCAGTCGGCCAGGGAACACTGAAGCTTTCTTT	CASSRPGNTEAFF
.	.	TRBV10-3	TRBJ2-2	TGTGCCATCAGTGAGTTGGAGGGCGCCGGGGAGCTGTTTTTT	CAISELEGAGELFF
.	TRBD1	TRBV29-1	TRBJ1-4	TGCAGCGTTGGGGACAGGGTCGAAAAACTGTTTTTT	CSVGDRVEKLFF
.	.	TRBV5-6	TRBJ2-5	TGTGCCAGCAGCCATAGCGGTGCCGGGGAGACCCAGTACTTC	CASSHSGAGETQYF
.	.	TRBV7-2	TRBJ1-5	TGTGCCAGCAGCTTAGCGCCAGGGGATCAGCCCCAGCATTTT	CASSLAPGDQPQHF
once	TRBD2	TRBV30	TRBJ2-1	TGTGCCTGGAGTGAGACTAGCGGGTTTTACAATGAGCAGTTCTTC	CAWSETSGFYNEQFF
.	.	TRBV19	TRBJ1-5	TGTGCCAGTACTGCGACGGGGTTGGGACAGCCCCAGCATTTT	CASTATGLGQPQHF
.	TRBD2	TRBV7-2	TRBJ2-1	TGTGCCAGCAGCTTACTAGCGGCATACAATGAGCAGTTCTTC	CASSLLAAYNEQFF
.	.	TRBV28	TRBJ2-7	TGTGCCAGCACGGGCGGGGCTTCCTACGAGCAGTACTTC	CASTGGASYEQYF
.	.	TRBV10-3	TRBJ2-7	TGTGCCATCAGTGAGTCGGCGGGCGGCCCCTACGAGCAGTACTTC	CAISESAGGPYEQYF
.	.	TRBV5-6	TRBJ2-5	TGTGCCAGCAGCTTGGCGGGAGACCCTGGGACCCAGTACTTC	CASSLAGDPGTQYF
.	.	TRBV2	TRBJ2-1	TGTGCCAGCACTGGTAGCGAGGGCAATGAGCAGTTCTTC	CASTGSEGNEQFF
once	.	TRBV28	TRBJ2-6	TGTGCCAGCAGTTTATTTGAGACTGGGGCCAACGTCCTGACTTTC	CASSLFETGANVLTF
.	TRBD1	TRBV28	TRBJ2-1	TGTGCCAGCAGTGCTCCGGGACAGGGTGAGGATGAGCAGTTCTTC	CASSAPGQGEDEQFF
.	.	TRBV7-9	TRBJ1-2	TGTGCCAGCGATCGCGGCACCTTC	CASDRGTF
few	.	TRBV4-3	TRBJ1-1	TGCGCCAGCAGCCAAGGGACAGCCATCGGCACTGAAGCTTTCTTT	CASSQGTAIGTEAFF
.	.	TRBV4-3	TRBJ2-5	TGCGCCAGCAGCCCCGACAGGTGGCAAGAGACCCAGTACTTC	CASSPDRWQETQYF
.	TRBD1	TRBV5-1	TRBJ1-4	TGCGCCAGCAGCCAGGGGACAGATGAAAAACTGTTTTTT	CASSQGTDEKLFF
.	.	TRBV5-6	TRBJ1-1	TGTGCCAGCAGCTTTGAGGGGAGGAGCACTGAAGCTTTCTTT	CASSFEGRSTEAFF
.	TRBD1	TRBV4-1	TRBJ1-1	TGCGCCAGCAGCCATTTCACAGGGGGCACTGAAGCTTTCTTT	CASSHFTGGTEAFF